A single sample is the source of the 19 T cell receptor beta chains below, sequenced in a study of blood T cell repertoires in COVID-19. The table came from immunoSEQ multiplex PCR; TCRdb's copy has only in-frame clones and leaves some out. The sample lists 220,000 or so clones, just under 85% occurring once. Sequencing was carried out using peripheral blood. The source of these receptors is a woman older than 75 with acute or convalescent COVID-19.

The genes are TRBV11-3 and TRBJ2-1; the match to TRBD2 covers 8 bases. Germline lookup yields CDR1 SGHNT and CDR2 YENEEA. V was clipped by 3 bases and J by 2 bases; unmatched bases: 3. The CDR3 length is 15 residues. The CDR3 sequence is CASSFSGTAYNEQFF. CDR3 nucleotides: TGTGCCAGCAGCTTTAGCGGGACTGCCTACAATGAGCAGTTCTTC.

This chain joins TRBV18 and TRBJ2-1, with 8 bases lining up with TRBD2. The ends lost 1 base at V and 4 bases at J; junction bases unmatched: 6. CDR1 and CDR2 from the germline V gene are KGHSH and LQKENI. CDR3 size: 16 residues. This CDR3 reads CASSPQASGRYNEQFF. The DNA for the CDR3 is TGTGCCAGCTCACCACAGGCCAGCGGGAGATACAATGAGCAGTTCTTC.

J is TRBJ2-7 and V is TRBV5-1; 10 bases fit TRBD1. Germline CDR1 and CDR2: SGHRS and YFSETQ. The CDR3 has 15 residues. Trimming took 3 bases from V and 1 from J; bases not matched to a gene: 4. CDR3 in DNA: TGCGCCAGCAGCTACGGACAGGGGGGATCCTACGAGCAGTACTTC. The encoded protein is CASSYGQGGSYEQYF. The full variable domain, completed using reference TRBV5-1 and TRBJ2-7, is KAGVTQTPRYLIKTRGQQVTLSCSPISGHRSVSWYQQTPGQGLQFLFEYFSETQRNKGNFPGRFSGRQFSNSRSEMNVSTLELGDSALYLCASSYGQGGSYEQYFGPGTRLTVT.

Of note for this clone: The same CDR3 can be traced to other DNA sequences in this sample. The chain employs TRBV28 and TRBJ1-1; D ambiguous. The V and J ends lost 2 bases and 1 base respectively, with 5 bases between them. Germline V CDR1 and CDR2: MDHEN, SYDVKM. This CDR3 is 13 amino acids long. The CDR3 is CASSLGRNTEAFF. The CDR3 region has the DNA TGTGCCAGCAGTTTAGGTAGGAACACTGAAGCTTTCTTT.

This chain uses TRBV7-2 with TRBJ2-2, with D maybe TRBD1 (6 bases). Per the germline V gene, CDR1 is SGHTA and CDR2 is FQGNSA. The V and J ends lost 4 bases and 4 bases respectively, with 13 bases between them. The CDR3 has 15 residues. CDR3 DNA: TGTGCCAGCAGCTCCCGGACAGTTCCCACCGGGGAGCTGTTTTTT. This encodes CASSSRTVPTGELFF.

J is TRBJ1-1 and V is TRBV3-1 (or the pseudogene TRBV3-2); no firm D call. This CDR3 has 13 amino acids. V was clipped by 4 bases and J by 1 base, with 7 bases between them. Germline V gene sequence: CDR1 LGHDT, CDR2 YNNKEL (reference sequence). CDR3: CASSRYQNTEAFF. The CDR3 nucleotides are TGTGCCAGCAGCCGCTATCAGAACACTGAAGCTTTCTTT.

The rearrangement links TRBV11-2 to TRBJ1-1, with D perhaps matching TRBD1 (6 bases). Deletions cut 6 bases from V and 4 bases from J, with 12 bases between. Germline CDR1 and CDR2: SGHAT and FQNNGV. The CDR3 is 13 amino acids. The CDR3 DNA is TGTGCCAGCAGACAAACAGGGACCACTGAAGCTTTCTTT. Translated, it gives CASRQTGTTEAFF.

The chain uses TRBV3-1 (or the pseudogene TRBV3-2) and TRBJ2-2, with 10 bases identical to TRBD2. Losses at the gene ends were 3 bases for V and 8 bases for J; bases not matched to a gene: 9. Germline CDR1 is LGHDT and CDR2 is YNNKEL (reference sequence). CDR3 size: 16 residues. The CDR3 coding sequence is TGTGCCAGCAGCCATGTACCTAGCGGGAGAGAAGGGGAGCTGTTTTTT. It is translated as CASSHVPSGREGELFF.

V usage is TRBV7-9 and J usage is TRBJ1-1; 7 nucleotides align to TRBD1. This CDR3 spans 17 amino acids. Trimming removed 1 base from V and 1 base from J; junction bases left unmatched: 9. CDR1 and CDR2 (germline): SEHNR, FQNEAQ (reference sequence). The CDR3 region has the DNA TGTGCCAGCAGCTTAGACAGGGGATTTGTTGAGAACACTGAAGCTTTCTTT. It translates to CASSLDRGFVENTEAFF.

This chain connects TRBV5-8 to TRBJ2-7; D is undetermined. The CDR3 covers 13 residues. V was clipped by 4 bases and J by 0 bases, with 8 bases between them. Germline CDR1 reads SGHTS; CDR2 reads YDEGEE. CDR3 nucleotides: TGTGCCAGCAGCGCGGATACCTCCTACGAGCAGTACTTC. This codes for CASSADTSYEQYF.

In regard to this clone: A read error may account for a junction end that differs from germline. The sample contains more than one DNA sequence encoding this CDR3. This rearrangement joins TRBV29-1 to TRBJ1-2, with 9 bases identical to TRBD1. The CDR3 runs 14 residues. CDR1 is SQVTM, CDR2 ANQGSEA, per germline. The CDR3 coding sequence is TGCAGCGTTACGCCGGGACAGGGATTAGTGGGCTACACTTTC. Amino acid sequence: CSVTPGQGLVGYTF.

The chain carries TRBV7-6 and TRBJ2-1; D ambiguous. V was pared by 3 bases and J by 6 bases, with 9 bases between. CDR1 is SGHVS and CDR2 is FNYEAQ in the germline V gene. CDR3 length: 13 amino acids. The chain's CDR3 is CASSFSGPNEQFF. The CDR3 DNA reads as TGTGCCAGCAGCTTTAGTGGGCCCAATGAGCAGTTCTTC.

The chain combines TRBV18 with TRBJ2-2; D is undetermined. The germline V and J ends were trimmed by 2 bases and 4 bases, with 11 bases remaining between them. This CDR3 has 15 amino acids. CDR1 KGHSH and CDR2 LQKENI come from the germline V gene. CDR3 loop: CASSPVTGFTGELFF. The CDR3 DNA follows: TGTGCCAGCTCACCAGTAACCGGGTTCACCGGGGAGCTGTTTTTT.

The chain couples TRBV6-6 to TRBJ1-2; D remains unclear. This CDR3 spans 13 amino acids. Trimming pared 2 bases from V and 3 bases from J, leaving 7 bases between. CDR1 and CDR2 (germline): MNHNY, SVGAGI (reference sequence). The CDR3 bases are TGTGCCAGCAGTTACGAGAGGGACTATGGCTACACCTTC. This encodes CASSYERDYGYTF.

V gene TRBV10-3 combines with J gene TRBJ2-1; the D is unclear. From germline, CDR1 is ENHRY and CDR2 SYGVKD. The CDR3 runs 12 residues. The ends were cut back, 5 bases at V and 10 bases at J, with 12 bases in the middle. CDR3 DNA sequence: TGTGCCATCAGTAGAACCCAACAAGAGCAGTTCTTC. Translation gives CAISRTQQEQFF.

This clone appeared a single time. CDR3 DNA sequence: TGCAGTGCTAGTAGGGTAAGAGCGGGAGTTACCGAGCAGTACTTC. Its protein is CSASRVRAGVTEQYF. V and J are TRBV20-1 and TRBJ2-7; 8 positions agree with TRBD2. The CDR3 totals 15 residues. Germline CDR1 reads DFQATT; CDR2 reads SNEGSKA (reference sequence). V shed 3 bases, J shed 6 bases, and the junction held 13 bases outside the gene matches.

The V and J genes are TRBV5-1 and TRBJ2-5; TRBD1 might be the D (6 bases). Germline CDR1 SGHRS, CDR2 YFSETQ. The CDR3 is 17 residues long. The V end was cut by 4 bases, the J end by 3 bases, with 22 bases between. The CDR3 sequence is CASSPGWQGTGKETQYF. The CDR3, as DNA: TGCGCCAGCAGCCCTGGGTGGCAGGGGACGGGGAAAGAGACCCAGTACTTC.

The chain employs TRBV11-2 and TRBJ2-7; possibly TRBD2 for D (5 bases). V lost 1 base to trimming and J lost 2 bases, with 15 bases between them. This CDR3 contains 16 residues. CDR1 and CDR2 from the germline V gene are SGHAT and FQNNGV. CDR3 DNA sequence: TGTGCCAGCAGCTTAGCCTCTGGACTGGCCCCCTACGAGCAGTACTTC. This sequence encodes CASSLASGLAPYEQYF.

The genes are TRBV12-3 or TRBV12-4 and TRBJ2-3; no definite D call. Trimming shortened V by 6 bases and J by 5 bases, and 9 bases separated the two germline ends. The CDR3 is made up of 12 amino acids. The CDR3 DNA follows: TGTGCCAGCAGCCTACTACAAGATACGCAGTATTTT. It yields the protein CASSLLQDTQYF.